This T cell receptor (beta chain) was identified in a study of blood T cell repertoires in COVID-19. Some clones are missing from TCRdb's copy, which holds only in-frame ones; the method was immunoSEQ multiplex PCR. Of around 300,000 clones listed, around four fifths are singletons. Germline loops: CDR1 LGHNA, CDR2 YNFKEQ. Trimming cost V 0 bases and J 12 bases, with 11 bases left between them. The CDR3 extends over 13 amino acids. The TCR comes from a man between 25 and 39 years old with active or convalescent COVID-19. The rearrangement uses TRBV4-2 and TRBJ1-4; D gene uncertain. Input material: peripheral blood. The CDR3 DNA reads as TGTGCCAGCAGCCAAGATACGGAGCGTGAACTGTTTTTT. Protein product: CASSQDTERELFF.